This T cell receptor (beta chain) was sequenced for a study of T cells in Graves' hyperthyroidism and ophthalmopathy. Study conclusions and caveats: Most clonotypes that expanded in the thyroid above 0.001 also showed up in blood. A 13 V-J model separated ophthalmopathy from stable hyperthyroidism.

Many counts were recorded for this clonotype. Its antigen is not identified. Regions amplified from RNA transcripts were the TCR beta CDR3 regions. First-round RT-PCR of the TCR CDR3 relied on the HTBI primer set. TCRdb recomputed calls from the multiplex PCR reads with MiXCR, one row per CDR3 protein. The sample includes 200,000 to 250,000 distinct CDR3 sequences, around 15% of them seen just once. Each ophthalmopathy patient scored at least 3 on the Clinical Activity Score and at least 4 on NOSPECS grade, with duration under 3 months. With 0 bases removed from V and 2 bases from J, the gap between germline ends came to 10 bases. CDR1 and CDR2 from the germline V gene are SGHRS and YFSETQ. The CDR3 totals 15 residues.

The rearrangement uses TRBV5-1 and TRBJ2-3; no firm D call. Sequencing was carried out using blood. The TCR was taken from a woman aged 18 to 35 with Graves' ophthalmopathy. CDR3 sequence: CASSLEWILTDTQYF. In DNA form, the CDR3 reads TGCGCCAGCAGCTTGGAATGGATACTCACAGATACGCAGTATTTT.